The 25 T cell receptor beta chains reported below all come from one sample, sequenced in a study of blood T cell repertoires in COVID-19. The table came from immunoSEQ multiplex PCR; TCRdb's copy has only in-frame clones and leaves some out. The sample has about 140,000 clones, over 75% seen once; the top ten hold about 1.8%. Sequenced: peripheral blood. These receptors were taken from a woman in her forties or fifties with acute or convalescent COVID-19.

The V gene is TRBV11-3, the J gene TRBJ2-1; 7 nucleotides match TRBD2. Trimming removed 4 bases from V and 0 bases from J; junction bases left unmatched: 6. Germline V CDR1 and CDR2: SGHNT, YENEEA. The CDR3 has 16 residues. CDR3: CASSYSGIDSYNEQFF. DNA of the CDR3: TGTGCCAGCAGCTACAGCGGGATCGACTCCTACAATGAGCAGTTCTTC. Full variable domain (missing parts from reference TRBV11-3 and TRBJ2-1): EAGVVQSPRYKIIEKKQPVAFWCNPISGHNTLYWYLQNLGQGPELLIRYENEEAVDDSQLPKDRFSAERLKGVDSTLKIQPAELGDSAVYLCASSYSGIDSYNEQFFGPGTRLTVL.

The CDR3 loop is CASRKAGRGSDNEQFF. The CDR3 DNA is TGCGCCAGCAGAAAGGCCGGGCGGGGGTCTGACAATGAGCAGTTCTTC. This chain joins TRBV5-1 and TRBJ2-1; 7 bases align to TRBD2. Germline values: CDR1 SGHRS, CDR2 YFSETQ. With V trimmed by 5 bases and J by 5 bases, 13 bases remained unmatched. This CDR3 is 16 amino acids long.

V usage is TRBV27 and J usage is TRBJ1-5; 10 bases match TRBD1. The germline gives CDR1 MNHEY, CDR2 SMNVEV (reference sequence). The CDR3 is 14 amino acids. Trimming removed 5 bases from V and 5 bases from J; junction bases left unmatched: 3. The CDR3 coding sequence is TGTGCCAGCAGTCCTGGGACAGGGGATCAGCCCCAGCATTTT. Its protein is CASSPGTGDQPQHF.

The CDR3 sequence: CASKRGGEPETQYF. Here the CDR3 DNA reads TGTGCCAGCAAGAGGGGGGGGGAGCCCGAGACCCAGTACTTC. The chain has TRBV4-2 and TRBJ2-5, with D possibly being TRBD2 (7 bases). Trimming shortened V by 7 bases and J by 5 bases, and 17 bases separated the two germline ends. In germline, CDR1 is LGHNA, CDR2 YNFKEQ. The CDR3 length is 14 residues.

The gene calls are TRBV18 and TRBJ1-1; 8 bases match TRBD1. The germline CDR1 and CDR2 sequences are KGHSH and LQKENI. Trimming took 3 bases from V and 8 from J; bases not matched to a gene: 2. The CDR3 consists of 12 residues. The CDR3 spells CASSPRTGEAFF. CDR3 nucleotides: TGTGCCAGCTCACCGAGGACAGGGGAAGCTTTCTTT.

The rearrangement joins TRBV11-2 to TRBJ2-3; 11 bases are a match to TRBD2. CDR3 length equals 15 residues. J lost 6 bases, V lost 5 bases, and 7 bases had no gene match. Looked up from germline, CDR1 is SGHAT and CDR2 is FQNNGV. Written as DNA, the CDR3 is TGTGCCAGCAGCGCACTAGCGGGAGCCTGGGATACGCAGTATTTT. Protein product: CASSALAGAWDTQYF.

This clone has only one observation. The V call is TRBV9, the J call TRBJ1-2; D perhaps matches TRBD1 (5 bases). Germline V lookup: CDR1 SGDLS, CDR2 YYNGEE. Trimming stripped 4 bases from V and 3 bases from J, with 13 bases between. The CDR3 runs 14 residues. The CDR3 nucleotides are TGTGCCAGCAGCCCTCTGGGGGGGGACTATGGCTACACCTTC. This encodes CASSPLGGDYGYTF.

This chain uses TRBV16 with TRBJ1-5; D may be TRBD1 (6 bases). CDR1 is KGHSY, CDR2 FQNENV, per germline. V was trimmed by 4 bases and J by 1 base, leaving 11 bases between them. The length of the CDR3 is 15 residues. As DNA, the CDR3 is TGTGCCAGCAGCCCAACCCAGGGGAGCAATCAGCCCCAGCATTTT. The encoded protein is CASSPTQGSNQPQHF.

V and J are TRBV27 and TRBJ2-6; tentative D call: TRBD1 (5 bases). Trimming took off 3 bases at V and 0 bases at J, with 12 bases between the two ends. CDR3 size: 17 residues. Per the germline V gene, CDR1 is MNHEY and CDR2 is SMNVEV (reference sequence). CDR3 sequence reads: CASSFLGPASGANVLTF. The CDR3 nucleotides are TGTGCCAGCAGTTTTCTGGGGCCCGCCTCTGGGGCCAACGTCCTGACTTTC.

This chain connects TRBV11-2 to TRBJ2-7, with TRBD2 matching over 12 bases. J lost 1 base, V lost 5 bases, and 9 bases had no gene match. The CDR3 is 17 amino acids. Germline V gene lookup returns CDR1 SGHAT and CDR2 FQNNGV. The CDR3 region is CASSQLRTSGESYEQYF. Here the CDR3 DNA reads TGTGCCAGCAGCCAGTTAAGGACTAGCGGGGAGTCCTACGAGCAGTACTTC.

The chain joins TRBV7-9 to TRBJ1-1, with TRBD1 matching 7 bases. In germline, CDR1 is SEHNR, CDR2 FQNEAQ (reference sequence). V shed 5 bases, J shed 0 bases, and the junction held 3 bases outside the gene matches. CDR3 length: 14 residues. The CDR3 sequence: CASSPGTVNTEAFF. CDR3 coding DNA: TGTGCCAGCAGCCCTGGGACAGTGAACACTGAAGCTTTCTTT. The whole variable domain, filled in from reference TRBV7-9 and TRBJ1-1, reads DTGVSQNPRHKITKRGQNVTFRCDPISEHNRLYWYRQTLGQGPEFLTYFQNEAQLEKSRLLSDRFSAERPKGSFSTLEIQRTEQGDSAMYLCASSPGTVNTEAFFGQGTRLTVV.

This chain connects TRBV6-1 to TRBJ1-5; tentative D call: TRBD1 (5 bases). In germline, CDR1 is MNHNS, CDR2 SASEGT. The CDR3 spans 15 residues. V lost 1 base and J lost 3, with 10 bases in between. The CDR3 loop is CASSEDVDNNQPQHF. As DNA, the CDR3 is TGTGCCAGCAGTGAAGATGTGGACAACAATCAGCCCCAGCATTTT.

The V call is TRBV9, the J call TRBJ2-2; TRBD1 matches 9 bases. This CDR3 is built from 17 residues. CDR1 is SGDLS, CDR2 YYNGEE, per germline. J gave up 1 base and V 0 bases, and 4 bases lay outside the gene matches. CDR3 nucleotide sequence: TGTGCCAGCAGCGTAGTACAGGGGGCGGGGAACACCGGGGAGCTGTTTTTT. Encoded protein: CASSVVQGAGNTGELFF.

A single count supports this clone. In DNA form, the CDR3 reads TGTGCCAGCATCCATCAGACAGAGCTAGCCAAAAACATTCAGTACTTC. This translates into CASIHQTELAKNIQYF. This chain joins TRBV7-9 and TRBJ2-4; D possibly corresponds to TRBD1 (5 bases). Germline V CDR1 and CDR2: SEHNR, FQNEAQ (reference sequence). V lost 7 bases to trimming and J lost 0 bases, with 16 bases between them. This CDR3 comprises 16 residues.

This clone was picked up a small number of times. The junction departs from the called germline gene at one end, perhaps through a read error. The chain employs TRBV7-7 and TRBJ2-1, with D tentatively TRBD1 (5 bases). This CDR3 is built from 13 residues. Per the germline V gene, CDR1 is SSHAT and CDR2 is FNYEAQ (reference sequence). CDR3 nucleotide sequence: TGTGCTAGCAGCTTGGGGCACCCCAATGAGCAGTTCTTC. Translating gives CASSLGHPNEQFF.

As DNA, the CDR3 is TGTGCCACCAGTGATGTGGGTGGGGTCGGCGGGAATGAGCAGTTCTTC. Amino acid sequence: CATSDVGGVGGNEQFF. The chain carries TRBV24-1 and TRBJ2-1, with a tentative D call TRBD2 (5 bases). Germline V CDR1 and CDR2: KGHDR, SFDVKD. This CDR3 has 16 residues. Deletions cut 3 bases from V and 7 bases from J, with 18 bases between.

The chain uses TRBV5-4 and TRBJ1-1; 7 bases line up with TRBD1. CDR1 is SGHNT and CDR2 is YYREEE in the germline V gene (reference sequence). The CDR3 has 13 residues. V lost 4 bases to trimming and J lost 4 bases; unmatched junction nucleotides: 4. The DNA of the CDR3 is TGTGCCAGCAGCCTTCAGGGGGGCACTGAAGCTTTCTTT. Encoded protein: CASSLQGGTEAFF.

The rearrangement links TRBV5-4 to TRBJ1-5; TRBD1 aligns across 7 bases. CDR1 and CDR2 from the germline V gene are SGHNT and YYREEE (reference sequence). The CDR3 sequence is 16 residues long. Trimming took 4 bases from V and 3 from J; bases not matched to a gene: 10. DNA for the CDR3: TGTGCCAGCAGCCGTTCACCGGGACAGTCCAATCAGCCCCAGCATTTT. It encodes CASSRSPGQSNQPQHF.

This chain connects TRBV7-9 to TRBJ1-4, with 9 bases identical to TRBD1. The CDR3 sequence is 15 residues long. V shed 5 bases, J shed 8 bases, and the junction held 9 bases outside the gene matches. The germline V gene encodes CDR1 SEHNR and CDR2 FQNEAQ (reference sequence). The chain's CDR3 is CASSPPQGAFEKLFF. The CDR3 nucleotides read TGTGCCAGCAGCCCCCCACAGGGGGCTTTCGAAAAACTGTTTTTT.

The chain recombines TRBV7-2 with TRBJ2-3, with D perhaps TRBD1 (5 bases). Between the trimmed V and J ends, which lost 6 bases and 7 bases, there was a span of 14 bases. The V gene's germline CDR1 is SGHTA and CDR2 FQGNSA. CDR3 length: 13 residues. The CDR3 DNA sequence: TGTGCCAGCAGTCAAGGGGTTTCGAATACGCAGTATTTT. Translation gives CASSQGVSNTQYF.

The chain combines TRBV5-1 with TRBJ2-7; a possible D gene is TRBD2 (6 bases). Trimming left V 4 bases short and J 1 base short, with 15 bases between. The CDR3 has 15 residues. Germline V gene sequence: CDR1 SGHRS, CDR2 YFSETQ. The CDR3 loop reads CASSLLAGRSYEQYF. CDR3 DNA: TGCGCCAGCAGCCTCTTGGCAGGGAGGTCCTACGAGCAGTACTTC.

This chain connects TRBV9 to TRBJ2-5; no definite D call. V shed 0 bases and J shed 1 base, with 4 bases lying between them. The CDR3 covers 13 residues. CDR1 SGDLS and CDR2 YYNGEE come from the germline V gene. The CDR3 loop reads CASSVAGQETQYF. The CDR3 coding sequence is TGTGCCAGCAGCGTAGCAGGCCAAGAGACCCAGTACTTC.

This chain links TRBV27 with TRBJ2-3; the D gene is possibly TRBD2 (6 bases). This CDR3 region has 15 residues. Germline V CDR1 and CDR2: MNHEY, SMNVEV (reference sequence). Trimming took 1 base from V and 2 from J, leaving 10 bases between them. This CDR3 is CASSLYGRDTDTQYF. As DNA, the CDR3 is TGTGCCAGCAGTTTATACGGGAGAGACACAGATACGCAGTATTTT.

The V call is TRBV28, the J call TRBJ2-7, with 9 bases lining up with TRBD1. This CDR3 contains 12 residues. V shed 6 bases and J 4 bases; nucleotides not matched to a gene: 1. Germline CDR1 reads MDHEN; CDR2 reads SYDVKM. In nucleotides, the CDR3 is TGTGCCAGCAGACAGGGGGCTTACGAGCAGTACTTC. Residues: CASRQGAYEQYF.

CDR3 in DNA: TGTGCCATCAGTCTCCCGGGACTAGCGGGATTAAGCTCCTACAATGAGCAGTTCTTC. This codes for CAISLPGLAGLSSYNEQFF. V is TRBV10-3 and J is TRBJ2-1; 13 bases align to TRBD2. Germline-derived CDR1 and CDR2 are ENHRY and SYGVKD. The CDR3 spans 19 residues. Trimming removed 5 bases from V and 0 bases from J; junction bases left unmatched: 10.